These 23 T cell receptor beta chains share one sample of origin, sequenced in a study of cytomegalovirus exposure and HLA in healthy donors. The PCR contained 60 Vbeta and 13 Jbeta primers. Sequencing used immunoSEQ multiplex PCR; TCRdb keeps in-frame clones, though not all of them. The sample records about 140,000 clones, about four fifths being singletons. Material for sequencing was PBMCs. These receptors were obtained from a man aged 35-49 years in good health and CMV-seronegative.

This clone was detected only once. For the CDR3, the DNA is TGTGCAAGTCGCTTAGGGGTTTGGAGGGCAAGCCACGAGCAGTACTTC. This translates into CASRLGVWRASHEQYF. The rearrangement uses TRBV12-2 and TRBJ2-7; the table's D call TRBD2 went unverified against the DNA. TRBV12-2 is a listed pseudogene. CDR3 length: 16 amino acids.

The chain joins TRBV27 to TRBJ2-3; D not resolved. Germline CDR1 MNHEY, CDR2 SMNVEV (reference sequence). The ends were cut back, 5 bases at V and 2 bases at J, with 11 bases in the middle. The CDR3 is 14 amino acids. The CDR3 region has the DNA TGTGCCAGCAGTGCTTCGCGATCCACAGATACGCAGTATTTT. Protein sequence: CASSASRSTDTQYF.

The chain uses TRBV5-4 and TRBJ2-2; 7 positions match TRBD2. The CDR3 has 15 residues. The V segment lost 5 bases and the J segment 0 bases; nucleotides outside the gene matches: 4. Per the germline V gene, CDR1 is SGHNT and CDR2 is YYREEE (reference sequence). CDR3 nucleotide sequence: TGTGCCAGCAGGAGGGACTACACGAACACCGGGGAGCTGTTTTTT. It encodes CASRRDYTNTGELFF.

As to this clone: A junction boundary mismatches the germline segment, possibly from a read error. This rearrangement joins TRBV20-1 to TRBJ1-2; TRBD1 matches 9 bases. The CDR3 loop spans 11 amino acids. CDR1 is DFQATT, CDR2 SNEGSKA, per germline (reference sequence). The CDR3 DNA is TGCAGTGCTAGCTTAACAGGGGGCTCCACCTTC. Protein product: CSASLTGGSTF.

The rearrangement links TRBV13 to TRBJ1-3; 7 bases line up with TRBD1. Germline V CDR1 and CDR2: PRHDT, FYEKMQ (reference sequence). The CDR3 is made up of 15 amino acids. J lost 4 bases, V lost 5 bases, and 8 bases had no gene match. As DNA, the CDR3 is TGTGCCAGCAGCCTTATGACAGGGTTAGGAAACACCATATATTTT. Translation: CASSLMTGLGNTIYF. The variable domain in full, completed from reference TRBV13 and TRBJ1-3, reads AAGVIQSPRHLIKEKRETATLKCYPIPRHDTVYWYQQGPGQDPQFLISFYEKMQSDKGSIPDRFSAQQFSDYHSELNMSSLELGDSALYFCASSLMTGLGNTIYFGEGSWLTVV.

The V and J genes are TRBV4-3 and TRBJ2-3; the match to TRBD1 covers 8 bases. The CDR3 spans 16 residues. J lost 4 bases, V lost 1 base, and 7 bases had no gene match. Per the germline V gene, CDR1 is LGHNA and CDR2 is YSLEER. This chain's CDR3 is CASSQGIGQGADTQYF. The CDR3 DNA is TGCGCCAGCAGCCAAGGGATCGGACAGGGCGCAGATACGCAGTATTTT.

The gene calls are TRBV21-1 and TRBJ2-7; TRBD1 is the table's D call, not checked against the DNA. TRBV21-1 is tagged as a pseudogene. The CDR3 totals 15 residues. CDR3 coding DNA: TGTGCCAGCAGCAAAGAGGGGACAGGGGGCTACGAGCAGTACTTC. Its protein product is CASSKEGTGGYEQYF.

J is TRBJ2-3 and V is TRBV29-1, with a weak D call TRBD1 (5 bases). The CDR3 loop spans 15 amino acids. Trimming stripped 3 bases from V and 4 bases from J, with 17 bases between. Germline V gene lookup returns CDR1 SQVTM and CDR2 ANQGSEA. In DNA, the CDR3 is TGCAGCGTTGAGGGAACGCCGCAGGGCTCAGATACGCAGTATTTT. As protein: CSVEGTPQGSDTQYF.

CDR3 DNA: TGTGCCAGCAGCTTAGGGGAGAGCTACGAGCAGTACTTC. Its protein is CASSLGESYEQYF. The J gene is TRBJ2-7, the V gene TRBV7-8; D may be TRBD2 (5 bases). Germline V lookup: CDR1 SGHVS, CDR2 FQNEAQ. With 1 base removed from V and 3 bases from J, the gap between germline ends came to 7 bases. The CDR3 runs to 13 residues.

The gene calls are TRBV11-3 and TRBJ2-3; D gene unclear. V lost 2 bases and J 2 bases, leaving 5 bases between the germline ends. This CDR3 comprises 13 residues. The germline gives CDR1 SGHNT, CDR2 YENEEA. CDR3 DNA: TGTGCCAGCAGCTTAAGCTACACAGATACGCAGTATTTT. Protein sequence: CASSLSYTDTQYF.

The chain couples TRBV4-3 to TRBJ2-2; TRBD1 agrees at 7 bases. Germline V CDR1 and CDR2: LGHNA, YSLEER. The CDR3 sequence is 16 residues long. J was trimmed by 5 bases and V by 0 bases; bases with no gene match: 6. CDR3 amino acids: CASSQDPTGITGELFF. Written as DNA, the CDR3 is TGCGCCAGCAGCCAAGATCCGACAGGGATAACCGGGGAGCTGTTTTTT.

The J gene is TRBJ2-6, the V gene TRBV11-2, with 7 bases identical to TRBD1. J was trimmed by 2 bases and V by 0 bases; bases with no gene match: 4. Germline loops: CDR1 SGHAT, CDR2 FQNNGV. The CDR3 extends over 17 amino acids. CDR3 residues: CASSLDDRAAGANVLTF. The CDR3 nucleotides read TGTGCCAGCAGCTTAGATGACAGGGCCGCTGGGGCCAACGTCCTGACTTTC.

This clone was detected once. The CDR3 loop reads CAIEGHRGTEAFF. The CDR3 DNA is TGTGCCATCGAGGGACATCGCGGCACTGAAGCTTTCTTT. The chain couples TRBV10-3 to TRBJ1-1, with D perhaps matching TRBD1 (6 bases). Germline V gene data show CDR1 as ENHRY and CDR2 as SYGVKD. This CDR3 is built from 13 residues. V gave up 8 bases and J gave up 4 bases, with 14 bases separating them.

V is TRBV19 and J is TRBJ2-1, with TRBD1 matching over 8 bases. Germline CDR1 is LNHDA and CDR2 is SQIVND (reference sequence). V shed 4 bases and J 4 bases; nucleotides not matched to a gene: 3. CDR3 length: 14 residues. CDR3: CASSRTGLYNEQFF. The CDR3 nucleotides are TGTGCCAGTAGTAGGACAGGGCTTTACAATGAGCAGTTCTTC.

This chain connects TRBV5-1 to TRBJ1-1; 8 nucleotides match TRBD1. The ends lost 4 bases at V and 5 bases at J; junction bases unmatched: 16. From germline, CDR1 is SGHRS and CDR2 YFSETQ. The CDR3 sequence is 17 residues long. The DNA of the CDR3 is TGCGCCAGCAGCCGTTCAGGGGGCATTCCCCCGGGGACTGAAGCTTTCTTT. This sequence encodes CASSRSGGIPPGTEAFF.

The chain uses TRBV6-5 and TRBJ2-7; TRBD1 matches at 9 bases. V lost 0 bases and J lost 1; bases outside the gene matches: 1. The CDR3 has 15 residues. Germline V gene data show CDR1 as MNHEY and CDR2 as SVGAGI. CDR3: CASSYSGQGSYEQYF. CDR3 coding DNA: TGTGCCAGCAGTTACTCGGGACAGGGTTCCTACGAGCAGTACTTC.

This clone is a singleton in its sample. The chain combines TRBV11-2 with TRBJ2-1; 7 bases map to TRBD1. Germline V CDR1 and CDR2: SGHAT, FQNNGV. The CDR3 totals 13 residues. Trimming cost V 6 bases and J 7 bases; bases outside gene matches: 6. The CDR3 sequence: CASRLGQPNEQFF. The CDR3 DNA reads as TGTGCCAGCAGATTGGGACAGCCTAATGAGCAGTTCTTC.

This clone came up once. CDR3 in DNA: TGTGCCAGCACCAAACGCAGGGGGATGGCCTACGAGCAGTACTTC. This sequence encodes CASTKRRGMAYEQYF. V gene TRBV6-5 combines with J gene TRBJ2-7; the match to TRBD1 covers 7 bases. This CDR3 comprises 15 residues. V dropped 7 bases and J dropped 2; count of bases not matched to a gene: 11. Per germline, CDR1 MNHEY and CDR2 SVGAGI.

This chain uses TRBV6-5 with TRBJ2-1; 7 bases match TRBD1. The V and J ends lost 6 bases and 4 bases, in that order; junction bases with no gene match: 6. This CDR3 has 14 residues. Germline V gene data show CDR1 as MNHEY and CDR2 as SVGAGI. CDR3 in DNA: TGTGCCAGCAGGGACAGGCCTTTATACAATGAGCAGTTCTTC. Protein sequence: CASRDRPLYNEQFF.

A single count supports this clone. The chain recombines TRBV27 with TRBJ1-5; 8 bases are a match to TRBD1. J gave up 1 base and V 7 bases, and 6 bases lay outside the gene matches. The CDR3 contains 15 residues. Germline CDR1 is MNHEY and CDR2 is SMNVEV (reference sequence). Here the CDR3 reads CASNTQGASNQPQHF. CDR3 DNA: TGTGCCAGCAACACTCAGGGGGCGAGCAATCAGCCCCAGCATTTT.

This clone came up a few times. The CDR3 sequence is CASSGQVRHEQFF. The CDR3 coding sequence is TGTGCCAGCAGCGGACAGGTGAGACATGAGCAGTTCTTC. The rearrangement uses TRBV2 and TRBJ2-1, with 7 bases aligning to TRBD1. The CDR3 runs to 13 residues. V lost 6 bases and J lost 8; bases outside the gene matches: 7. Germline V gene sequence: CDR1 SNHLY, CDR2 FYNNEI.

The chain carries TRBV5-6 and TRBJ2-3; D gene unclear. With 2 bases removed from V and 0 bases from J, the gap between germline ends came to 4 bases. The CDR3 totals 13 residues. The germline V gene encodes CDR1 SGHDT and CDR2 YYEEEE. The CDR3 coding sequence is TGTGCCAGCAGCTTATCGAGCACAGATACGCAGTATTTT. Translation: CASSLSSTDTQYF.

The chain links TRBV9 to TRBJ2-2, with D perhaps matching TRBD2 (5 bases). Germline V gene lookup returns CDR1 SGDLS and CDR2 YYNGEE. V lost 6 bases, J lost 7 bases, and 19 bases lay in between. The CDR3 has 15 residues. The CDR3 sequence: CASTGIGIGGGELFF. The CDR3 DNA sequence: TGTGCCAGCACCGGTATCGGGATAGGAGGCGGGGAGCTGTTTTTT.